This T cell receptor (beta chain) comes out of a study of blood T cell repertoires in COVID-19. In the study overall: Specimens from acute and convalescent COVID-19 originated in the United States, Italy and Spain. Nucleic acid was either cDNA or gDNA, and it came from T cells, B-cell-depleted T cells, or PBMCs.

In the original analysis: Nucleated cell counts were estimated from reference gene primer amplification. TCRdb's table, derived via immunoSEQ multiplex PCR, lists solely in-frame clones and lacks some. V and J calls and clone size come straight from that table; D and trimming were deduced from the DNA. The sample contains over 90,000 clones, around 90% of which appear only once. The CDR3 totals 16 residues. Between the trimmed V and J ends, which lost 3 bases and 0 bases, there was a span of 14 bases. The germline gives CDR1 MGHRA, CDR2 YSYEKL. The sequenced sample consisted of peripheral blood. This chain connects TRBV4-1 to TRBJ1-1, with D perhaps TRBD1 (6 bases). The clonotype originates from a woman aged 45-65 years with COVID-19, enrolled during active disease. CDR3 protein: CASSHGYRDLNTEAFF. CDR3 in DNA: TGCGCCAGCAGCCATGGTTACAGGGACCTGAACACTGAAGCTTTCTTT.